The rows below give T cell receptor beta chains drawn from one sample of a study of PD-1 blockade in classical Hodgkin lymphoma. Using immunoSEQ multiplex PCR, the repertoire was profiled, and TCRdb retains in-frame clones only, with some absent. The repertoire holds about 14,000 clones, with about four fifths as singletons. Sequencing was performed on peripheral blood mononuclear cells (PBMCs), taken before the second cycle of nivolumab. The receptors derive from a human donor with classical Hodgkin lymphoma. Each CDR3 is given with its conserved first and last residue. D genes are given only for firm matches. Expanded clones are given a class, and other clones once, few, many or no size at all.

>TRBV7-2|TRBD1|NA|TRBJ1-6
CASSFYGQGYGSPLHF
TGTGCCAGCAGCTTCTACGGACAGGGCTACGGTTCACCCCTCCACTTT
>TRBV5-1|TRBD1|few|TRBJ2-7
CASSPPGTGDEQYF
TGCGCCAGCAGCCCGCCCGGGACAGGGGACGAGCAGTACTTC
>TRBV5-5|NA|NA|TRBJ2-3
CASSFGTDTQYF
TGTGCCAGCAGCTTTGGAACAGATACGCAGTATTTT
>TRBV7-9|NA|NA|TRBJ1-2
CASSLNRGAHYGYTF
TGTGCCAGCAGCTTAAACCGGGGGGCCCACTATGGCTACACCTTC
>TRBV9|NA|NA|TRBJ2-7
CASSVGAELSYEQYF
TGTGCCAGCAGCGTAGGGGCAGAACTTTCCTACGAGCAGTACTTC
>TRBV9|NA|NA|TRBJ1-2
CASSAQGYGYTF
TGTGCCAGCAGCGCACAGGGCTATGGCTACACCTTC
>TRBV7-2|NA|NA|TRBJ2-1
CASSLGWGHNEQFF
TGTGCCAGCAGCTTAGGATGGGGTCACAATGAGCAGTTCTTC
>TRBV28|TRBD1|NA|TRBJ1-2
CASSFRGQGAEGYTF
TGTGCCAGCAGTTTCCGGGGACAGGGGGCGGAAGGCTACACCTTC
>TRBV2|TRBD2|NA|TRBJ2-7
CASSEGGGGMDEQYF
TGTGCCAGCAGTGAAGGGGGCGGGGGTATGGATGAGCAGTACTTC
>TRBV28|TRBD1|once|TRBJ1-1
CASSLAGQINTEAFF
TGTGCCAGCAGTTTAGCGGGACAGATAAACACTGAAGCTTTCTTT
>TRBV4-1|NA|NA|TRBJ1-4
CASSRNSASTNEKLFF
TGCGCCAGCAGCCGGAACAGCGCGTCAACTAATGAAAAACTGTTTTTT
>TRBV19|TRBD1|NA|TRBJ1-5
CASNLGQGIQPQHF
TGTGCCAGTAACCTCGGACAGGGGATTCAGCCCCAGCATTTT
>TRBV7-9|TRBD1|NA|TRBJ1-2
CASSYNPGQGSYTF
TGTGCCAGCAGTTATAACCCGGGACAGGGGAGCTACACCTTC
>TRBV10-2|TRBD2|NA|TRBJ2-3
CASSDVLAGGLGSDTQYF
TGCGCCAGCAGTGATGTGCTAGCGGGGGGGCTAGGGTCAGATACGCAGTATTTT
>TRBV27|NA|NA|TRBJ1-6
CASSPTHRDRSPLHF
TGTGCCAGCAGTCCCACACACAGGGATCGGTCACCCCTCCACTTT
>TRBV5-1|TRBD1|once|TRBJ1-6
CASSRDRENSPLHF
TGCGCCAGCAGCCGCGACAGGGAGAATTCACCCCTCCACTTT
>TRBV27|NA|NA|TRBJ1-6
CASSLVGIYPPLHF
TGTGCCAGCAGTTTAGTGGGGATCTATCCACCCCTCCACTTT
>TRBV27|TRBD1|large|TRBJ2-2
CASSLWTGLTSGELFF
TGTGCCAGCAGTTTATGGACAGGGTTGACGTCCGGGGAGCTGTTTTTT
>TRBV6-5|TRBD1|NA|TRBJ2-7
CASRPGQAYEQYF
TGTGCCAGCAGGCCGGGACAGGCCTACGAGCAGTACTTC
>TRBV29-1|NA|NA|TRBJ1-2
CSVEVGFLYGYTF
TGCAGCGTTGAAGTGGGTTTTCTCTATGGCTACACCTTC
>TRBV6-5|NA|NA|TRBJ1-5
CASSLVGMGQPQHF
TGTGCCAGCAGTTTAGTAGGGATGGGTCAGCCCCAGCATTTT
>TRBV19|NA|NA|TRBJ1-5
CASSRPGDSNQPQHF
TGTGCCAGTAGTCGTCCGGGAGATAGCAATCAGCCCCAGCATTTT
>TRBV5-4|TRBD1|NA|TRBJ1-4
CASSSAQTGGEKLFF
TGTGCCAGCAGCTCGGCACAGACAGGGGGGGAAAAACTGTTTTTT
>TRBV7-7|TRBD2|once|TRBJ2-5
CASSLSGAGGGSQETQYF
TGTGCTAGCAGCTTATCGGGTGCGGGGGGCGGTTCCCAAGAGACCCAGTACTTC
>TRBV6-6|TRBD1|NA|TRBJ2-7
CASTKGTGSTYEQYF
TGTGCCAGCACCAAGGGGACAGGGTCTACCTACGAGCAGTACTTC
>TRBV7-9|NA|NA|TRBJ1-1
CASSLMDRDTEAFF
TGTGCCAGCAGCTTGATGGATAGGGACACTGAAGCTTTCTTT
>TRBV5-4|TRBD2|once|TRBJ2-4
CASSLDAGDIQYF
TGTGCCAGCAGCTTGGACGCGGGGGACATTCAGTACTTC
>TRBV2|TRBD1|NA|TRBJ1-3
CASSAGQRTGNTIYF
TGTGCCAGCAGTGCGGGACAGAGGACTGGAAACACCATATATTTT
>TRBV21-1|NA|NA|TRBJ2-3
CASSNHRQGFALSNTQYF
TGTGCCAGCAGCAATCACCGACAGGGATTTGCGCTCTCGAATACGCAGTATTTT
>TRBV7-2|NA|NA|TRBJ1-1
CASSLVLQSLTEAFF
TGTGCCAGCAGCTTAGTCCTTCAGAGCCTCACTGAAGCTTTCTTT
>TRBV4-1|NA|NA|TRBJ1-2
CASSSHRDTNYGYTF
TGCGCCAGCAGTTCTCACCGGGACACCAACTATGGCTACACCTTC
>TRBV4-3|TRBD1|NA|TRBJ1-1
CASSQVSRGKNTEAFF
TGCGCCAGCAGCCAAGTATCCAGGGGGAAGAACACTGAAGCTTTCTTT
>TRBV10-2|TRBD2|NA|TRBJ2-2
CASGGLGTGELFF
TGCGCCAGCGGGGGACTAGGCACCGGGGAGCTGTTTTTT
>TRBV19|NA|NA|TRBJ2-7
CASSIGQAEQYF
TGTGCCAGTAGTATAGGACAAGCAGAGCAGTACTTC
>TRBV5-1|NA|NA|TRBJ2-1
CASSLNGGDYEQFF
TGCGCCAGCAGCTTGAATGGAGGTGACTATGAGCAGTTCTTC
>TRBV2|NA|NA|TRBJ1-3
CASSEQNSGNTIYF
TGTGCCAGCAGTGAACAGAACTCTGGAAACACCATATATTTT
>TRBV5-1|TRBD2|NA|TRBJ2-3
CASSLTSGGAESTDTQYF
TGCGCCAGCAGCTTGACTAGCGGGGGGGCCGAAAGCACAGATACGCAGTATTTT
>TRBV5-4|NA|NA|TRBJ1-6
CASSFSSGSLASPLHF
TGTGCCAGCAGCTTCTCATCAGGCAGCCTTGCTTCACCCCTCCACTTT
>TRBV12-5|NA|NA|TRBJ1-1
CASGLVRGTEAFF
TGTGCTAGTGGTTTGGTCCGAGGCACTGAAGCTTTCTTT
>TRBV9|NA|NA|TRBJ2-3
CASSLWGAGADTQYF
TGTGCCAGCAGCCTCTGGGGGGCCGGAGCAGATACGCAGTATTTT
>TRBV5-5|NA|NA|TRBJ2-7
CASSSTGSYEQYF
TGTGCCAGCAGCTCGACAGGTTCCTACGAGCAGTACTTC
>TRBV21-1|NA|NA|TRBJ2-3
CASSRPDTQYF
TGTGCCAGCAGCCGTCCAGATACGCAGTATTTT
>TRBV27|NA|NA|TRBJ1-6
CASSFRQLPNSPLHF
TGTGCCAGCAGTTTTAGACAGCTTCCTAATTCACCCCTCCACTTT
>TRBV13|NA|NA|TRBJ1-3
CASRESGNTIYF
TGTGCCAGCAGGGAGAGCGGAAACACCATATATTTT
>TRBV9|NA|NA|TRBJ2-2
CASSERGVTGELFF
TGTGCCAGCAGCGAGAGGGGGGTCACCGGGGAGCTGTTTTTT
>TRBV5-1|NA|NA|TRBJ1-5
CASSLGGSNQPQHF
TGCGCCAGCAGCTTGGGGGGTAGCAATCAGCCCCAGCATTTT
>TRBV2|NA|NA|TRBJ1-3
CASSSISGNTIYF
TGTGCCAGCAGTTCGATCTCTGGAAACACCATATATTTT
>TRBV5-6|TRBD1|NA|TRBJ1-2
CASSLVDRGWDGYTF
TGTGCCAGCAGCTTGGTGGACAGGGGGTGGGATGGCTACACCTTC
>TRBV19|TRBD1|NA|TRBJ2-7
CASSLGTGGEQYF
TGTGCCAGTAGTCTAGGGACAGGGGGCGAGCAGTACTTC
>TRBV28|TRBD1|once|TRBJ2-2
CATRTGAGVRNTGELFF
TGTGCCACCAGGACAGGGGCAGGGGTTAGGAACACCGGGGAGCTGTTTTTT
>TRBV19|TRBD1|NA|TRBJ1-2
CASTSPGQYPYGYTF
TGTGCCAGTACCTCTCCGGGACAGTATCCCTATGGCTACACCTTC